These T cell receptor beta chains were read from a single sample in a study of CD4 and CD8 cells across lung adenocarcinoma regions. One entry per CDR3 protein results from TCRdb running MiXCR on the PCR reads. The table shows 2,000 to 2,500 distinct CDR3 sequences, with 50% to 65% occurring only once. What was sequenced was CD4+ T cells from the center of a lung tumor. The receptors shown here come from a female donor with lung adenocarcinoma. The CD4 and CD8 labels of this study may be unreliable. The CDR3 runs from the conserved cysteine through the conserved F or W.

V gene | CDR3 protein
TRBV10-2 | CASSDPSGPTYNEQFF
TRBV11-2 | CASSFNLAGVTDTQYF
TRBV10-3 | CAIRDPGGTYNEQFF
TRBV6-1 | CASSGMDSGWGTQYF
TRBV27 | CASSLSVERKAKNMQYF
TRBV4-1 | CASSQEATLSEQFF
TRBV24-1 | CATSVGTSGRLTNEQFF
TRBV4-1 | CASSTGTGGDTGELFF
TRBV6-5 | CASSYSFDPTGTQPQHF
TRBV6-1 | CASSEFSGPYEQYF